Only a few counts were recorded for the clone carrying this TCR beta chain. Antigen specificity is unknown. Reverse transcribing all isolated RNA meant expressed TCRB transcripts were sequenced. The data were produced by immunoSEQ multiplex PCR, yet TCRdb's version contains in-frame clones alone and is incomplete. The data show under 800,000 clones, around 15% seen once. CD45RO/CCR7/CD25/CD127/CD95/CD27 staining was used to isolate CD4+ naive, central memory, regulatory and stem cell-like memory cells by sorting. This record comes from a study of beta chain features in type 1 diabetes. Study-wide points: Sequencing the cDNA could make cells with high TCR expression show up more than they should. In the patient group, naive, central memory and Treg TCRB repertoires seemed more alike than in the healthy donor group. HLA influence on TCRB rearrangement stayed unresolved here.

Germline-derived CDR1 and CDR2 are SGHRS and YFSETQ. The CDR3 covers 14 residues. V was pared by 2 bases and J by 3 bases, with 11 bases between. The chain couples TRBV5-1 to TRBJ2-5, with D maybe TRBD1 (5 bases). This clonotype was obtained from a man aged 18 to 35 in good health. Sequenced material: naive CD4+ T cells from blood. CDR3 in amino acids: CASSFSGIEETQYF. Here the CDR3 DNA reads TGCGCCAGCAGCTTTTCAGGGATCGAAGAGACCCAGTACTTC. Full variable domain (missing parts from reference TRBV5-1 and TRBJ2-5): KAGVTQTPRYLIKTRGQQVTLSCSPISGHRSVSWYQQTPGQGLQFLFEYFSETQRNKGNFPGRFSGRQFSNSRSEMNVSTLELGDSALYLCASSFSGIEETQYFGPGTRLLVL.